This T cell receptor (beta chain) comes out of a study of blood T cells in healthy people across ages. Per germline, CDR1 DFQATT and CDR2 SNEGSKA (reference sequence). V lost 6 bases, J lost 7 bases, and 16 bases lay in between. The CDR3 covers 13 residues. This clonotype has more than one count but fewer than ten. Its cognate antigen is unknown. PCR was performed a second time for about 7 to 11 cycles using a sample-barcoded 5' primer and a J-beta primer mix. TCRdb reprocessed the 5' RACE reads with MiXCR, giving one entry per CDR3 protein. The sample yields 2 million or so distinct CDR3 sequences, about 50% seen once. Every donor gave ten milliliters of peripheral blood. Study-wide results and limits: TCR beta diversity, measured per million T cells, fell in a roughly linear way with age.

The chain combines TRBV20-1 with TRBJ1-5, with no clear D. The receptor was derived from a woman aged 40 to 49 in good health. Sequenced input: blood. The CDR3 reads CSASLGNGQPQHF. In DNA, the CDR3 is TGCAGTGCCTCCCTAGGTAACGGGCAGCCCCAGCATTTT.